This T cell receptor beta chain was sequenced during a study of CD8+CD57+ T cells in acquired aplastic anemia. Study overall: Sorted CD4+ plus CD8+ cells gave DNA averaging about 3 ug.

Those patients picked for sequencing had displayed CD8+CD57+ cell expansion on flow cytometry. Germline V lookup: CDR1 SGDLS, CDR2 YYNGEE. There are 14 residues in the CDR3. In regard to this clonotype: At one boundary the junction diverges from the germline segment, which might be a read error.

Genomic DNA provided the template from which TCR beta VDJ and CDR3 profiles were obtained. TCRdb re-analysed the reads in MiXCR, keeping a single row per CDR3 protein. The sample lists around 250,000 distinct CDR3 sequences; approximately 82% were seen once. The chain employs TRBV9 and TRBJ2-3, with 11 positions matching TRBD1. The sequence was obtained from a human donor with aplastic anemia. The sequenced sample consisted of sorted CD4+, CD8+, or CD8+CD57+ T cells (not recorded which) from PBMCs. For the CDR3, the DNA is TGTGCCAGCGGGACAGGGGGTGATACACTGTTTTTTTCTTTT. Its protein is CASGTGGDTLFFSF.